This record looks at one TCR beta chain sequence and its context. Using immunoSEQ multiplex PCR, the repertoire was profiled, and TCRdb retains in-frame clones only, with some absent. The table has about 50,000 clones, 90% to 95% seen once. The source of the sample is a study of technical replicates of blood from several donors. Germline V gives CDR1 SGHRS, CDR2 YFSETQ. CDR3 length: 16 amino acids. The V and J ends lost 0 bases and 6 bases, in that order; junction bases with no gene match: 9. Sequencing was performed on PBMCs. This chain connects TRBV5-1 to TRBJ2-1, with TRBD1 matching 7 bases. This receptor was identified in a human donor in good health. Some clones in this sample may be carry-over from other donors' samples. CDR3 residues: CASSLEVRGYSNEQFF. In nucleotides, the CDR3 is TGCGCCAGCAGCTTGGAGGTCAGGGGGTATAGCAATGAGCAGTTCTTC.